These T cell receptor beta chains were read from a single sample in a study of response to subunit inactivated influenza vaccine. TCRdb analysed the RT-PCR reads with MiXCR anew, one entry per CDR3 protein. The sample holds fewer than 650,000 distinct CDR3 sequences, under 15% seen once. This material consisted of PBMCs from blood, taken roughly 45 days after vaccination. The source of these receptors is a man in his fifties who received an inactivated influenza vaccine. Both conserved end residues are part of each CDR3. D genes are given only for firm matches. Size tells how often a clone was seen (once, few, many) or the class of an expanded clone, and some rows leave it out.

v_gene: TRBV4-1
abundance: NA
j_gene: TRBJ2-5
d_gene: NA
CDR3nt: TGCGCCAGCAGCCAAGTACCTACGGGGGCCGCACAAGAGACCCAGTACTTC
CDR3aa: CASSQVPTGAAQETQYF

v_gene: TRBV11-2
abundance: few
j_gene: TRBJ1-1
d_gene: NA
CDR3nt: TGTGCCAGCAGTCAGGGGTCGGGGGGTGCGGTCACTGAAGCTTTCTTT
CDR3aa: CASSQGSGGAVTEAFF

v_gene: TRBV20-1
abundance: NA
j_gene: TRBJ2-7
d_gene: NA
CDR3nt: TGCTGTGCTAGAGGAGCTAGCGCCTACCAATCCCACGAGCAGTACTTC
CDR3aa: CCARGASAYQSHEQYF

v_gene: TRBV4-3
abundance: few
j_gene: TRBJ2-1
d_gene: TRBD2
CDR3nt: TGCGCCAGCAGAGGGACTAGCGGGGTCGGGGAGCAGTTCTTC
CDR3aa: CASRGTSGVGEQFF

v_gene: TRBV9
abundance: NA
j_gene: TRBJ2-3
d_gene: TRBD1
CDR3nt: TGTGCCAGCAGCGCGACAGGGCCTAAGACAGATACGCAGTATTTT
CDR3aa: CASSATGPKTDTQYF

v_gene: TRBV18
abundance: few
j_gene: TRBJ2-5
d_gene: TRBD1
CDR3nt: TGTGCCAGCTCACCACCGACAGGGGGCTCTACCTTATACTTC
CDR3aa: CASSPPTGGSTLYF

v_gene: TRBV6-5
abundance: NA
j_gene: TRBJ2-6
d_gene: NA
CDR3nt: TGTGCCAGCAGTTACCGGGGGACTGGGGCCAACGTCCTGACTTTC
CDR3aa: CASSYRGTGANVLTF

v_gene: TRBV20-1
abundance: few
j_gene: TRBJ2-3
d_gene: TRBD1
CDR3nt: TGCAGTACCGGGACAGCTAGCACAGATACGCAGTATTTT
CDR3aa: CSTGTASTDTQYF

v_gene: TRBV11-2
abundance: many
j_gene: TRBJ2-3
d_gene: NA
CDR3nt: TGTGCCAGCAGCCCATTCACAGATACGCAGTATTTT
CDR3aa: CASSPFTDTQYF

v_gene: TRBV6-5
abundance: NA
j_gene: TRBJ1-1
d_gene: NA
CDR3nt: TGTGCCAGCAGTTATGGGGACACCACTGAAGCTTTCTTT
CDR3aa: CASSYGDTTEAFF

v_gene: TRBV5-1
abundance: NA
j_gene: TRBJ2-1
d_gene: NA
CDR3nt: TGCGCCAGCAGCTTAACGGGGCCCTTATACAATGAGCAGTTCTTC
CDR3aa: CASSLTGPLYNEQFF

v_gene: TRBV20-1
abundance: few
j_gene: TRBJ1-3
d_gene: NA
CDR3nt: TGCAGTGCTACCCGAGGCTCCTCTGGAAACACCATATATTTT
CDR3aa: CSATRGSSGNTIYF

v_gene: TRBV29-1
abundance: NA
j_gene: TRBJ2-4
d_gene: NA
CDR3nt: TGCAGCCTATTCGGCGGGTTACGGGAAAACATTCAGTACTTC
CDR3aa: CSLFGGLRENIQYF

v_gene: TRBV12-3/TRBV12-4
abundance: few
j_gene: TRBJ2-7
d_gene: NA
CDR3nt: TGTGCCAGCAGTTTACTCCGTAGGGACGAGCAGTACTTC
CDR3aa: CASSLLRRDEQYF

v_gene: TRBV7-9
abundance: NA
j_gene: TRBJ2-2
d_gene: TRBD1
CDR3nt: TGTGCCGGCAGACAGGGAGACCCCGGGGAGCTGTTTTTT
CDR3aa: CAGRQGDPGELFF

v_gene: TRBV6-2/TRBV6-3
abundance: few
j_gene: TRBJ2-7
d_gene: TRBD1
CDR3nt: TGTGCCAGCAGGAGTCAGGACAGGGAGAGCTCCTACGAGCAGTACTTC
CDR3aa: CASRSQDRESSYEQYF

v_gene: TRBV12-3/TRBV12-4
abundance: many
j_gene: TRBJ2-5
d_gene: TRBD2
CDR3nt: TGTGCCAGCAGACCTGGGGGACTAGCGGGGGAAGAGACCCAGTACTTC
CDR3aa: CASRPGGLAGEETQYF

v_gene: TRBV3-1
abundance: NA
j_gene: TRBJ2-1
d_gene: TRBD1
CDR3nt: TGTGCCAGCAGCCAAGGGACAGGGAACTACAATGAGCAGTTCTTC
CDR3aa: CASSQGTGNYNEQFF

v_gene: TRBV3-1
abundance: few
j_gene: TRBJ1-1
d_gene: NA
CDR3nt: TGTGCCAGCTCATTGGGGGAGTCTGAAGCTTTCTTT
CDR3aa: CASSLGESEAFF

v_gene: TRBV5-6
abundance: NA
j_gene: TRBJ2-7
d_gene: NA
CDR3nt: TGTGCCAGCAGCTTGGTGGCTAGCGACTACTCCTACGAGCAGTACTTC
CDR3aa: CASSLVASDYSYEQYF

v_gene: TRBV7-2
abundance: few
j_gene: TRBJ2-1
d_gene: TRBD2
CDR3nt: TGTGCCAGCAGCTTGTTCTGGTTGCGGGAGAATTATGCTGAGCAGTTCTTC
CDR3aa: CASSLFWLRENYAEQFF

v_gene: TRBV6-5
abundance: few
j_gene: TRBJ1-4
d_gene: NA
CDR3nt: TGTGCCAGCAGTTATTCTCCGGGGAAAACTAATGAAAAACTGTTTTTT
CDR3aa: CASSYSPGKTNEKLFF

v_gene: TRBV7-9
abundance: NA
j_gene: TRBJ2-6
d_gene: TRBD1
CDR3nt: TGTGCCAGCAGCTTCGGGACAGGGGACTCTGGGGCCAACGTCCTGACTTTC
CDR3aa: CASSFGTGDSGANVLTF

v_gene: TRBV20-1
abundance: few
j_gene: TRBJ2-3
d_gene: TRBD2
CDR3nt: TGCAGTGCTAGAGATCTGGGCGGGAGGATCTCGGGTACGCAGTATTTT
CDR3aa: CSARDLGGRISGTQYF

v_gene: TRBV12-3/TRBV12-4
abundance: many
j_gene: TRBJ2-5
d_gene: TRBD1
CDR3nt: TGTGCCAGCAGTCCTCGGGGACAGGGGGCGAAGACCCAGTACTTC
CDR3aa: CASSPRGQGAKTQYF

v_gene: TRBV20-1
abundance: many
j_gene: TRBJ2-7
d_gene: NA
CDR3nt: TGCAGTGCTAGAGATGAGGGTTTCTCCTACGAGCAGTACTTC
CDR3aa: CSARDEGFSYEQYF

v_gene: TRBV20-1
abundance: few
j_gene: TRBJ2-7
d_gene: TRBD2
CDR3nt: TGCAGTGCGTGGGACTACGGCGGCTACGAGCAGTACTTC
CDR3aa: CSAWDYGGYEQYF

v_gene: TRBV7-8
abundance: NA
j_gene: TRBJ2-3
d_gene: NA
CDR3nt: TGTGCCAGCAGCTTAGCGCAGGGCGGATACACAGATACGCAGTATTTT
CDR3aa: CASSLAQGGYTDTQYF

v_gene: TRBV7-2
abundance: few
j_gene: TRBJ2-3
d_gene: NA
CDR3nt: TGTGCCAGCAGCTTGGATAGACAGACCCCCACAGATACGCAGTATTTT
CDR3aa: CASSLDRQTPTDTQYF

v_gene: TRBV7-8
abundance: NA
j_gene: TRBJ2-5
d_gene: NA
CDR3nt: TGTGCCAGCCAGTCAGGGGGGTACAGCCAAGAGACCCAGTACTTC
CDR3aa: CASQSGGYSQETQYF

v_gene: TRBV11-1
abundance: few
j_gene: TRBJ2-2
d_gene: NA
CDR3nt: TGTGCCAGCAGTCACATCGCCGGGGAGCTGTTTTTT
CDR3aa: CASSHIAGELFF

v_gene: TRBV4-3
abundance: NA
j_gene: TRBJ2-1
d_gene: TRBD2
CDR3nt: TGCGCCAGCAGCCAAAGGACTAGCGGAGCCTCCTACAATGAGCAGTTCTTC
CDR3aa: CASSQRTSGASYNEQFF

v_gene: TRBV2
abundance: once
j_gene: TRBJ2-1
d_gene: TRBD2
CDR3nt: TGTGCCTGCAGGGGACTAGCGGGAGAACCCAAATCCTACAATGAGCAGTTCTTC
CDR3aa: CACRGLAGEPKSYNEQFF

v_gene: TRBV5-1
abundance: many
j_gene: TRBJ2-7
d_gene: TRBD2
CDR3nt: TGCGCCAGCAGCCTAACAACCGGACTAGCGGGAGGGCCTGTCGAGCAGTACTTC
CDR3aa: CASSLTTGLAGGPVEQYF

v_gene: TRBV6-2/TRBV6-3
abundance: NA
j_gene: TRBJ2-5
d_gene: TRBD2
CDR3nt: TGTGCCAGCAGTCCCTGGACTAGGCAAGAGACCCAGTACTTC
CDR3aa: CASSPWTRQETQYF

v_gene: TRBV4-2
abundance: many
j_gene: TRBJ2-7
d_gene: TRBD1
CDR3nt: TGTGCCAGCAGCCATTCCGGGACAGGGGTAGACGAGCAGTACTTC
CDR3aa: CASSHSGTGVDEQYF

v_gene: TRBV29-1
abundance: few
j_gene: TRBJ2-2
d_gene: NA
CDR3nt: TGCAGCGTCTTGAGAACCGGGGAGCTGTTTTTT
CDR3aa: CSVLRTGELFF

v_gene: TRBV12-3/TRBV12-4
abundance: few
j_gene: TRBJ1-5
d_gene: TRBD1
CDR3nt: TGTGCCAGCAGTCCGGGACAGGCGGGTCAGCCCCAGCATTTT
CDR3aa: CASSPGQAGQPQHF

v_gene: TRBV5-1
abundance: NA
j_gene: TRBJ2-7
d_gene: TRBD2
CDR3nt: TGCGCCAGCAGCTTGGCTCCCGGGAGGTCATCGTCCTACGAGCAGTACTTC
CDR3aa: CASSLAPGRSSSYEQYF

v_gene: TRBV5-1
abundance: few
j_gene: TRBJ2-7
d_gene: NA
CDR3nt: TGCGCCAGCAGAGAAATTCAGACAGTCTCCTACGAGCAGTACTTC
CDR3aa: CASREIQTVSYEQYF

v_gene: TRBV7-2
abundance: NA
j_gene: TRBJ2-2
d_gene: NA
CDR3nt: TGTGCCAGCAGCTTAGAGGCGAACACCGGGGAGCTGTTTTTT
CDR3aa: CASSLEANTGELFF

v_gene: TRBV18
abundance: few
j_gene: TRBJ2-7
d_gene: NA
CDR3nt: TGTGCCAGCTCACGTTCGAGGGATCTCGAGCAGTACTTC
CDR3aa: CASSRSRDLEQYF

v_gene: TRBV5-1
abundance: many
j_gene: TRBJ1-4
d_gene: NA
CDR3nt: TGCGCCAGCAGCTTGGTAGGAGAAAAACTGTTTTTT
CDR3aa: CASSLVGEKLFF

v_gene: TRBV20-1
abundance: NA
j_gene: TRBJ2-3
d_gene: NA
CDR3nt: TGCAGTGCTAGTTTTCGGGGGGCGCGGGGCACAGATACGCAGTATTTT
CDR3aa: CSASFRGARGTDTQYF

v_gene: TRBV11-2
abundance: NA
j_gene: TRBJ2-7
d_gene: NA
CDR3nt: TGTGCCAGCAGCTTAGTACCCAACGAGCAGTACTTC
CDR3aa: CASSLVPNEQYF

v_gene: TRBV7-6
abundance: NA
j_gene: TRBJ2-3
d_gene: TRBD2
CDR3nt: TGTGCCAGCATGAATTCCGGGACTAGCGGGAGCTATACGCAGTATTTT
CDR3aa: CASMNSGTSGSYTQYF

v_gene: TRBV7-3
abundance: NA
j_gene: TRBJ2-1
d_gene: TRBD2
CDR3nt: TGTGCCAGCAGCTATCTAGCGGGCCACAATGAGCAGTTCTTC
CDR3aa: CASSYLAGHNEQFF

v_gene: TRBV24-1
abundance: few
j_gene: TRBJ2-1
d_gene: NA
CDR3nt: TGTGCCACCAGTGATTTGTCAGGGGCGAATGAGCAGTTCTTC
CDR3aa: CATSDLSGANEQFF

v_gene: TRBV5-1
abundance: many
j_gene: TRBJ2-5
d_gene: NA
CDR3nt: TGCGCCAGCAGCTTCCAACAAAACCAAGAGACCCAGTACTTC
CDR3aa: CASSFQQNQETQYF

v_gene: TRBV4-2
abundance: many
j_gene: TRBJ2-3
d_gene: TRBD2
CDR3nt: TGTGCCAGCAGCCATGAGGGACTAGCGGCCCCCCTCGGCACAGATACGCAGTATTTT
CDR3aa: CASSHEGLAAPLGTDTQYF

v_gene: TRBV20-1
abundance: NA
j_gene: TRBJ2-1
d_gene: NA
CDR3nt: TGCAGTGCTAGAGATCGCGTGGCCCCGGGATACAATGAGCAGTTCTTC
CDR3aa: CSARDRVAPGYNEQFF

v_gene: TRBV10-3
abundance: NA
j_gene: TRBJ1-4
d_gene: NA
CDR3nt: TGTGCCATTGCCGGGACGTCAAAAAAAGGACTGTTTTTT
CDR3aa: CAIAGTSKKGLFF